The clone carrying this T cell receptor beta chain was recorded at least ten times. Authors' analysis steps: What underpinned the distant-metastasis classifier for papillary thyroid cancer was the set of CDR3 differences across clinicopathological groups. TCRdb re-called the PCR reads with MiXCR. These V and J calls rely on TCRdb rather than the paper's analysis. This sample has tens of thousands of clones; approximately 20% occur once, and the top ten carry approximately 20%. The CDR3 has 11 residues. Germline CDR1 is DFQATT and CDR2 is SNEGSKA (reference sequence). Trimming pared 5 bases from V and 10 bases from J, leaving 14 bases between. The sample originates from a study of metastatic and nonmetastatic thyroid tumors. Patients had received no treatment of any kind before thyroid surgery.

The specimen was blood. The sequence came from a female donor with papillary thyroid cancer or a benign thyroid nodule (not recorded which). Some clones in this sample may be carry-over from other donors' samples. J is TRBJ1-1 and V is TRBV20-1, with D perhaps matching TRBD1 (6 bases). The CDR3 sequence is CSAPIQGPAFF. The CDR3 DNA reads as TGCAGTGCTCCGATACAGGGACCAGCTTTCTTT.